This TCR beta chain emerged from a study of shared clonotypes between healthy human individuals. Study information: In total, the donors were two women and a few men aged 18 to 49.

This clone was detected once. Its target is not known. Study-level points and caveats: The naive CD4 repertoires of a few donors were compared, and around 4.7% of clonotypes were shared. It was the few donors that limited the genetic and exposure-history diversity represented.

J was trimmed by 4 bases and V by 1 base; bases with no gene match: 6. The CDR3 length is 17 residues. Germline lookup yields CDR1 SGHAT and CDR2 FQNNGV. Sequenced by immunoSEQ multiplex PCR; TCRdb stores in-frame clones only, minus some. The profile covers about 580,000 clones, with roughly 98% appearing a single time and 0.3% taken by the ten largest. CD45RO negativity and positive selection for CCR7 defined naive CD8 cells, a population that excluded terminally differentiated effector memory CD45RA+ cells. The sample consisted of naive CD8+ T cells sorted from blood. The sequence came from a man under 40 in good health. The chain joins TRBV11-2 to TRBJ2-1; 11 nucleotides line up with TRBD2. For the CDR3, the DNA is TGTGCCAGCAGCTTAGGTTCGTTAGCGGGAGGGTACAATGAGCAGTTCTTC. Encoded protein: CASSLGSLAGGYNEQFF.